This T cell receptor beta chain emerged from a study of hypomethylating agent response in myelodysplastic syndrome. About the study: Either azacitidine (about 75% of the 11) or decitabine (3 of 11) was given. With a mean age of roughly 72 +/- 6.3 years, patients were most commonly cytogenetically diploid. Overall study findings and caveats: Possible novel MDS antigen recognition by shared GLIPH2 clusters needs experimental validation. After hypomethylating agent treatment, diversity and clonality showed no significant change, overall or by response.

CDR1 and CDR2 from the germline V gene are SGHRS and YFSETQ. The ends were cut back, 0 bases at V and 1 base at J, with 10 bases in the middle. CDR3 length: 15 residues. The table came from immunoSEQ multiplex PCR; TCRdb's copy has only in-frame clones and leaves some out. The sample includes 5,500 to 6,500 clones, 80% to 90% seen only once; the top ten take around a quarter. This clone came up once. The antigen remains unidentified. The clonotype was recovered from a human donor with myelodysplastic syndrome. Sample: bone marrow, taken before or after starting hypomethylating agent treatment for myelodysplastic syndrome (not recorded which). V is TRBV5-1 and J is TRBJ1-1; D call uncertain. CDR3 residues: CASSLGRASNTEAFF. In DNA form, the CDR3 reads TGCGCCAGCAGCTTGGGCCGCGCGTCGAACACTGAAGCTTTCTTT.